One and the same sample provided the 8 T cell receptor beta chains below, sequenced in a study of T cells in Graves' hyperthyroidism and ophthalmopathy (dated by TCRdb to between 2019 and 2020). Library preparation employed multiplex PCR. Sequencing took place on an Illumina HiSeq 2000. TCR beta CDR3 regions were amplified from RNA transcripts. A first-round RT-PCR of the TCR CDR3 used the HTBI primer set with the Qiagen OneStep RT-PCR kit. TCRdb cleaned the public reads at Q25 with fastp, built clones with MiXCR and kept in-frame beta chains. Here each entry gathers all rows of one CDR3 protein and keeps the most common genes and DNA. The sample table holds 500,000 to 650,000 distinct CDR3 sequences, of which around 15% were seen once. The ten largest account for roughly 13% of the sample. The sequenced sample consisted of blood. These receptors all come from a middle-aged woman with Graves' hyperthyroidism.

Concerning this clonotype itself: This may come from a read error, since a much larger clone is one base off. V usage is TRBV9 and J usage is TRBJ1-5; D perhaps matches TRBD1 (5 bases). Germline loops: CDR1 SGDLS, CDR2 YYNGEE. The CDR3 totals 15 residues. The V end lost 1 base, the J end lost 4 bases, and 12 bases lay between the germline ends. DNA of the CDR3: TGTGCCAGCAGCGTAAGGGGTCAGAATAATCAGCCCCAGCATTTT. This sequence encodes CASSVRGQNNQPQHF. Looking up the rest from reference TRBV9 and TRBJ1-5 gives the full variable domain: DSGVTQTPKHLITATGQRVTLRCSPRSGDLSVYWYQQSLDQGLQFLIQYYNGEERAKGNILERFSAQQFPDLHSELNLSSLELGDSALYFCASSVRGQNNQPQHFGDGTRLSIL.

This clonotype was detected a few times. The chain links TRBV3-1 to TRBJ2-1; 11 positions agree with TRBD1. V lost 9 bases, J lost 6 bases, and 31 bases stayed unmatched. The CDR3 consists of 22 residues. Germline CDR1 reads LGHDT; CDR2 reads YNNKEL (reference sequence). CDR3 sequence: CASLSEAGTGGFWTRQGNEQFF. CDR3 sequence (DNA): TGTGCCAGTTTATCCGAGGCCGGGACAGGGGGGTTTTGGACAAGACAGGGCAATGAGCAGTTCTTC.

Only a few counts were recorded for this clonotype. The CDR3 here is CASSPRELKDTQYF. The CDR3 bases are TGTGCCAGCTCACCTCGAGAGTTAAAAGATACGCAGTATTTT. The chain recombines TRBV11-2 with TRBJ2-3; no reliable D call. The CDR3 contains 14 residues. Germline CDR1 reads SGHAT; CDR2 reads FQNNGV. V was cut by 8 bases and J by 5 bases, with 17 bases left in between.

This clonotype was seen a handful of times. The rearrangement links TRBV4-1 to TRBJ2-3; 10 nucleotides match TRBD2. The CDR3 runs to 18 residues. Germline trimming cut 0 bases from V and 1 base from J; bases unmatched to any gene: 7. Germline V gene data show CDR1 as MGHRA and CDR2 as YSYEKL. The CDR3: CASSQELAGDPRTDTQYF. The DNA for the CDR3 is TGCGCCAGCAGCCAAGAGCTAGCGGGAGATCCCCGCACAGATACGCAGTATTTT.

This clonotype has a count of ten or more. Since a much larger clone is just one base distant, this may be a read error. The gene calls are TRBV7-2 and TRBJ2-7; the match to TRBD1 covers 7 bases. The CDR3 runs to 14 residues. Looked up from germline, CDR1 is SGHTA and CDR2 is FQGNSA. V lost 5 bases and J lost 2; bases outside the gene matches: 6. The CDR3 sequence: CASSPGQRPYEQYF. CDR3 sequence (DNA): TGTGCCAGCAGCCCGGGACAGAGACCCTACGAGCAGTACTTC.

This clonotype was recorded at least ten times. V gene TRBV28 combines with J gene TRBJ2-5, with 10 bases identical to TRBD2. Germline V gene lookup returns CDR1 MDHEN and CDR2 SYDVKM. The CDR3 is 15 amino acids. Losses at the gene ends were 5 bases for V and 2 bases for J; bases not matched to a gene: 5. CDR3 bases: TGTGCCAGCAGTCGCGGGACTAGCGCACAAGAGACCCAGTACTTC. It translates to CASSRGTSAQETQYF.

This clonotype was detected only a few times. The V call is TRBV2, the J call TRBJ2-7; D could derive from TRBD1 or TRBD2 (6 bases each). This CDR3 is 15 amino acids long. Trimming pared 8 bases from V and 3 bases from J, leaving 20 bases between. From germline, CDR1 is SNHLY and CDR2 FYNNEI. CDR3 region: CASAGGAGAVYEQYF. The CDR3 DNA reads as TGTGCCAGCGCCGGCGGGGCAGGGGCAGTCTACGAGCAGTACTTC.

This clonotype was counted ten times or more. This chain joins TRBV6-1 and TRBJ2-7; 12 positions agree with TRBD1. The CDR3 sequence is 14 residues long. Trimming removed 8 bases from V and 7 bases from J; junction bases left unmatched: 9. CDR1 is MNHNS, CDR2 SASEGT, per germline. The CDR3 reads CASYRDRGLGEQYF. DNA for the CDR3: TGTGCCAGCTACCGGGACAGGGGGCTCGGGGAGCAGTACTTC.